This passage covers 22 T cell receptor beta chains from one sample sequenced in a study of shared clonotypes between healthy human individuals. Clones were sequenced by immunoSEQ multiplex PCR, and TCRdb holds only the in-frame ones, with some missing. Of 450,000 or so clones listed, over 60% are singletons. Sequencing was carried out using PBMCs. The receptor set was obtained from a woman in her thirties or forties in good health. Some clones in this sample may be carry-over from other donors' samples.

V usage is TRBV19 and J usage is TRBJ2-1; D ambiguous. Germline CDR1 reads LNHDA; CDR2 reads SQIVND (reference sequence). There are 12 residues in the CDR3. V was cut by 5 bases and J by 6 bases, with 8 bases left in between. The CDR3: CASSLRSNEQFF. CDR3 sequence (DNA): TGTGCCAGTAGTCTTAGGTCCAATGAGCAGTTCTTC. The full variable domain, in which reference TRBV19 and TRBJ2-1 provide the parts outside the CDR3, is DGGITQSPKYLFRKEGQNVTLSCEQNLNHDAMYWYRQDPGQGLRLIYYSQIVNDFQKGDIAEGYSVSREKKESFPLTVTSAQKNPTAFYLCASSLRSNEQFFGPGTRLTVL.

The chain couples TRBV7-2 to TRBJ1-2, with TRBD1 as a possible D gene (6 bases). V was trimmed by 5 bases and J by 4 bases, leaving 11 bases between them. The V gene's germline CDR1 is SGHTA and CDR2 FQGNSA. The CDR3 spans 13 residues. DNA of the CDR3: TGTGCCAGCAGCGCGGGACACGGCTATGGCTACACCTTC. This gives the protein CASSAGHGYGYTF.

CDR3 sequence: CASSPRRDNTEAFF. CDR3 nucleotide sequence: TGTGCCAGCAGCCCTCGACGGGATAACACTGAAGCTTTCTTT. The rearrangement joins TRBV4-2 to TRBJ1-1, with no clear D. The CDR3 runs 14 residues. Germline lookup yields CDR1 LGHNA and CDR2 YNFKEQ. V lost 4 bases and J lost 2, with 11 bases in between.

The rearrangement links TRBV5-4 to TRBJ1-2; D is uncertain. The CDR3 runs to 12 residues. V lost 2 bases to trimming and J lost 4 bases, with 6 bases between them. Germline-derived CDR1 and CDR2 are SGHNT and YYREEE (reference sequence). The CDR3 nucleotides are TGTGCCAGCAGCTTAAGGAGCTATGGCTACACCTTC. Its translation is CASSLRSYGYTF.

CDR3 region: CAWSTSAIDYEQFF. The CDR3 coding sequence is TGTGCCTGGTCTACTAGCGCAATCGACTATGAGCAGTTCTTC. The V gene is TRBV30, the J gene TRBJ2-1, with 7 bases lining up with TRBD2. Losses at the gene ends were 5 bases for V and 8 bases for J; bases not matched to a gene: 12. In germline, CDR1 is GTSNPN, CDR2 SVGIG (reference sequence). The CDR3 totals 14 residues.

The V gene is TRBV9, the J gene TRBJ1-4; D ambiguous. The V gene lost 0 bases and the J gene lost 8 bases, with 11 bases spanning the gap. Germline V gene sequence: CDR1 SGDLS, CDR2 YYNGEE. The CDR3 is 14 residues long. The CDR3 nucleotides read TGTGCCAGCAGCGTAGGGGTGGACCGGGAAAAACTGTTTTTT. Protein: CASSVGVDREKLFF.

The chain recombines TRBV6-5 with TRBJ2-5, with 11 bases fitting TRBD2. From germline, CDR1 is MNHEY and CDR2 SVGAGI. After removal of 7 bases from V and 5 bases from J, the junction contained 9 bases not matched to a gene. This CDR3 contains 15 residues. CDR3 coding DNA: TGTGCCAGCACCCCCACTAGCGGGAGTTGGGAGACCCAGTACTTC. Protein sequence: CASTPTSGSWETQYF.

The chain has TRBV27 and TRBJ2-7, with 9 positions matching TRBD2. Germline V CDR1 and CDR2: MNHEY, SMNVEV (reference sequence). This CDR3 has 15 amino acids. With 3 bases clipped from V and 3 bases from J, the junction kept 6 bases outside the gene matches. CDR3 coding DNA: TGTGCCAGCAGTTTCAGGGGACTAGCTCTCTACGAGCAGTACTTC. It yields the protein CASSFRGLALYEQYF.

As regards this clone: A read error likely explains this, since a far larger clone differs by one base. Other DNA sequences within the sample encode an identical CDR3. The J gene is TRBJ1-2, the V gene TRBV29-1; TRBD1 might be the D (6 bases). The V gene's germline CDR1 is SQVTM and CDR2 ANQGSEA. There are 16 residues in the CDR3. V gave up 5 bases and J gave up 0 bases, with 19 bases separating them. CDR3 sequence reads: CSVRETGKGANYGYTF. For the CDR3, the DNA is TGCAGCGTTCGTGAAACAGGGAAGGGAGCTAACTATGGCTACACCTTC. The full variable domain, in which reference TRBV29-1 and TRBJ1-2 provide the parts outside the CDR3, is SAVISQKPSRDICQRGTSLTIQCQVDSQVTMMFWYRQQPGQSLTLIATANQGSEATYESGFVIDKFPISRPNLTFSTLTVSNMSPEDSSIYLCSVRETGKGANYGYTFGSGTRLTVV.

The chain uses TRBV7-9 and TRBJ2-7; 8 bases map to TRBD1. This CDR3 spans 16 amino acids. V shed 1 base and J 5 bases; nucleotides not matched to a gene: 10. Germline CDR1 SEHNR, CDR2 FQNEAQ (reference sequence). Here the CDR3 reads CASSLGKTGVENEQYF. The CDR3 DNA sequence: TGTGCCAGCAGCTTAGGGAAGACAGGGGTCGAAAACGAGCAGTACTTC.

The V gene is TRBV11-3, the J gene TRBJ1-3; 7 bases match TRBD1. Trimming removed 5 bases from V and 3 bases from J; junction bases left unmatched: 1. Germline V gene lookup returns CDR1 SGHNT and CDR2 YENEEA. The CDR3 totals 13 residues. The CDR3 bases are TGTGCCAGCAGCACAGGGGTTGGAAACACCATATATTTT. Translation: CASSTGVGNTIYF.

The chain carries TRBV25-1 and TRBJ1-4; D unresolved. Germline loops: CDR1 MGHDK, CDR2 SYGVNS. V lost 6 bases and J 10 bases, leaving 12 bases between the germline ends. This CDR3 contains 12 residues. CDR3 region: CASRVTAGKLFF. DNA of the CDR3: TGTGCCAGCAGGGTGACCGCCGGAAAACTGTTTTTT.

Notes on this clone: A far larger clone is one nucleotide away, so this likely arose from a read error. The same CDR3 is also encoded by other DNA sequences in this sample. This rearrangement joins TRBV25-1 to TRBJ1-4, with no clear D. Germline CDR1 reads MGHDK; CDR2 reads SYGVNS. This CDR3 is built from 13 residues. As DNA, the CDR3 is TGTGCCAGCAGTGTAGCGGGGAATGAGAAACTGTTTTTT. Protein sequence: CASSVAGNEKLFF. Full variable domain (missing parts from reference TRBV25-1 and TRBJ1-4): EADIYQTPRYLVIGTGKKITLECSQTMGHDKMYWYQQDPGMELHLIHYSYGVNSTEKGDLSSESTVSRIRTEHFPLTLESARPSHTSQYLCASSVAGNEKLFFGSGTQLSVL.

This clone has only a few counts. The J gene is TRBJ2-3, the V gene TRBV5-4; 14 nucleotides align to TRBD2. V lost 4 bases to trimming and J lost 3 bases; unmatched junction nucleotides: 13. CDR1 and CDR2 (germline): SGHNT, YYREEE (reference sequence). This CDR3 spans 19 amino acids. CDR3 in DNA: TGTGCCAGCAGCGCCGGGACTAGCGGGAGTCTACCGGGAACAGATACGCAGTATTTT. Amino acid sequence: CASSAGTSGSLPGTDTQYF.

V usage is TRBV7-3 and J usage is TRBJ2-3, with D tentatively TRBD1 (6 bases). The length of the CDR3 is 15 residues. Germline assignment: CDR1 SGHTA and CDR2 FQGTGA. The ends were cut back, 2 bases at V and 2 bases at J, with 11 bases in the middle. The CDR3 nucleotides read TGTGCCAGCAGCTTACAGGGGCGCGACACAGATACGCAGTATTTT. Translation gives CASSLQGRDTDTQYF.

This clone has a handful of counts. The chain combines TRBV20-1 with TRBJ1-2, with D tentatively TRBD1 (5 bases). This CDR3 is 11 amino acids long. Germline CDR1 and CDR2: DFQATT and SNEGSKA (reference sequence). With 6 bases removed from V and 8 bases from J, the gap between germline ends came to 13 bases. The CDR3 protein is CSAIREAGYTF. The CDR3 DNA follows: TGCAGTGCGATCAGGGAGGCCGGCTACACCTTC.

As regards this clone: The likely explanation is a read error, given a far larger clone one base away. DNA for the CDR3: TGCAGCGTTGACCTCGGACAGGGGTTTGGAAACACCAAATATTTT. It is translated as CSVDLGQGFGNTKYF. The chain combines TRBV29-1 with TRBJ1-3, with 9 bases matching TRBD1. This CDR3 is built from 15 residues. Germline V gives CDR1 SQVTM, CDR2 ANQGSEA.

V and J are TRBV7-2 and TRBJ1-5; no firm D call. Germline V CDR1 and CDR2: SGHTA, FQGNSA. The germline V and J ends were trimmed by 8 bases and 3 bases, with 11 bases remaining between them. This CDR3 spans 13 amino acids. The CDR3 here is CASSGQVNQPQHF. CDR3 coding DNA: TGTGCCAGCTCGGGTCAGGTCAATCAGCCCCAGCATTTT.

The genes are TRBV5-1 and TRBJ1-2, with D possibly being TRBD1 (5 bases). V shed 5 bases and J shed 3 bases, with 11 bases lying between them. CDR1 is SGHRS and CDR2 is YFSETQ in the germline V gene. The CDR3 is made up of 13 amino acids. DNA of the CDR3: TGCGCCAGCAGTAAATTAGGGGACTATGGCTACACCTTC. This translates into CASSKLGDYGYTF.

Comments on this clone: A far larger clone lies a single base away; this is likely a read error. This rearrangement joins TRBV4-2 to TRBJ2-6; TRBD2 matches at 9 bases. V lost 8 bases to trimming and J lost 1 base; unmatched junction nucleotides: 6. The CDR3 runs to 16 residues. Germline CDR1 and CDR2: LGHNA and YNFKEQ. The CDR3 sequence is CASVAGDLSGANVLTF. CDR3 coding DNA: TGTGCCAGCGTAGCGGGAGACCTTTCTGGGGCCAACGTCCTGACTTTC.

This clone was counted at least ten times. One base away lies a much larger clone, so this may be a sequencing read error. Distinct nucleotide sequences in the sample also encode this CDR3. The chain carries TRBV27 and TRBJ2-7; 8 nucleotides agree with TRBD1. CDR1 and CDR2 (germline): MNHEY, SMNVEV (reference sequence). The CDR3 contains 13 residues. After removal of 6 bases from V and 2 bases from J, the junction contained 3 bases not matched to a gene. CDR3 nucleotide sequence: TGTGCCAGCAGCCAGGGGGCTACCTACGAGCAGTACTTC. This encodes CASSQGATYEQYF.

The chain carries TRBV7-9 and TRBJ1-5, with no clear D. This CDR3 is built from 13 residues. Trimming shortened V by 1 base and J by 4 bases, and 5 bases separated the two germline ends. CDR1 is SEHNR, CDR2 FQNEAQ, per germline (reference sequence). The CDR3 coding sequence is TGTGCCAGCAGCTTAGGCTGGAATCAGCCCCAGCATTTT. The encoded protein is CASSLGWNQPQHF.